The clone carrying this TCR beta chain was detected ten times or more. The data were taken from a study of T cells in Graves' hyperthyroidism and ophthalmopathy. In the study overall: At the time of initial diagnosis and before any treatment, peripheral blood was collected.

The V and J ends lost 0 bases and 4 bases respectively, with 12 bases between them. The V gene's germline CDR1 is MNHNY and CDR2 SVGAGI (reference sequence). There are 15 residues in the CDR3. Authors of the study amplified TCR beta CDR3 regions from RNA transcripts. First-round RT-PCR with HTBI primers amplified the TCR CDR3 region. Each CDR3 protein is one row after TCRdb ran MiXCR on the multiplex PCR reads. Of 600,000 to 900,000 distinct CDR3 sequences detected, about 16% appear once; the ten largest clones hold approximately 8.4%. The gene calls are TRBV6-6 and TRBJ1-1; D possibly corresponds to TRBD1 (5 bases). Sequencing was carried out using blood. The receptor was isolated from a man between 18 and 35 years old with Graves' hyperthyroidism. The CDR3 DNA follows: TGTGCCAGCAGTTACTCACGGGGCGGGAGCACTGAAGCTTTCTTT. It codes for CASSYSRGGSTEAFF.